The following is a TCR beta chain sequence with its context. Individuals drawn from 20 to 25 US areas were about 18 to 90 years old. Two negative PCRs, clearance, or symptom resolution were required of recovered Cohort 3 donors. Measured with immunoSEQ multiplex PCR; TCRdb has only the in-frame clones, and not every one. This table has hundreds of thousands of clones, roughly 90% appearing once. V was pared by 1 base and J by 6 bases, with 9 bases of the junction left unmatched. The germline CDR1 and CDR2 sequences are SGHAT and FQNNGV. The CDR3 length is 15 residues. The sample originates from a study of blood T cell repertoires in COVID-19. Study-level information: Italy, Spain and the United States were the sources of the convalescent and acute COVID-19 samples.

Sequenced: PBMCs or T cells enriched from blood (not recorded which). The chain joins TRBV11-2 to TRBJ2-7, with TRBD1 matching 7 bases. The clonotype was recovered from a woman aged 25 to 39 who had recovered from COVID-19. CDR3 coding DNA: TGTGCCAGCAGCTTAGGGGTGACAGGGCTGAGCGAGCAGTACTTC. This codes for CASSLGVTGLSEQYF.